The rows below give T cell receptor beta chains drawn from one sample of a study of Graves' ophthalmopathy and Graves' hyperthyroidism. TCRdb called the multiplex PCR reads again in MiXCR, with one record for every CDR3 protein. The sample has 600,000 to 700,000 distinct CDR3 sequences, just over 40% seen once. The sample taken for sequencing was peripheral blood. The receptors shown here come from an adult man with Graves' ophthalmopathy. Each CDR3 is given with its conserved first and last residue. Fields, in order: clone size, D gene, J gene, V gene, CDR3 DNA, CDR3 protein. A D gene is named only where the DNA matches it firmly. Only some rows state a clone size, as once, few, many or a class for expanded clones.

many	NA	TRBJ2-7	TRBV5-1	TGCGCCAGCAGCTTGGCCCCTGCAACCTACGAGCAGTACTTC	CASSLAPATYEQYF
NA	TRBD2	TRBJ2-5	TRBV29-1	TGCAGTACACCGCTTGGACTAGCATCTCAAGAGACCCAGTACTTC	CSTPLGLASQETQYF
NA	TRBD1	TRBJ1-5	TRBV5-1	TGCGCCAGCAGCTTGGAGGTACAGGGGGACCAAGAGACCCAGCATTTT	CASSLEVQGDQETQHF
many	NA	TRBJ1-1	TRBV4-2	TGTGCCAGCACCACCGGGAACGTGAACACTGAAGCTTTCTTT	CASTTGNVNTEAFF
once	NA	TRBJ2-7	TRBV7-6	TGTGCCAGCAGCTCGGAAGTGGGCGTACACAATGAGCAGTACTTC	CASSSEVGVHNEQYF
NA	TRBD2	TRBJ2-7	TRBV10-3	TGTGCCATCGCGGAGGGAGGGCCGACCGGGGAGCAGTACTTC	CAIAEGGPTGEQYF
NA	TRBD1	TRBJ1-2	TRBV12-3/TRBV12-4	TGTGCCGGCAGTTTAGAGACAGGGGAGGTGGGTGGCTACACCTTC	CAGSLETGEVGGYTF
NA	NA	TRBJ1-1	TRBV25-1	TGTGCCAGCAGTTACAGGTCTGGATCGAACACTGAAGCTTTCTTT	CASSYRSGSNTEAFF
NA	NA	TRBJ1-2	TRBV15	TGTGCCACCAGCAGTAAACAGGGAGGCTATGGCTACACCTTC	CATSSKQGGYGYTF
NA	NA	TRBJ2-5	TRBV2	TGTGCCAGCAGTGAACGGCAGGGCCAAGAGACCCAGTACTTC	CASSERQGQETQYF
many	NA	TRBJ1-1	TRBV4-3	TGCGCCAGCAGCCAAGGCAGCATGAACACTGAAGCTTTCTTT	CASSQGSMNTEAFF
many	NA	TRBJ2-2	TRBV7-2	TGTGCCAGCAGCTTAGAAGCAGCCGGGGAGCTGTTTTTT	CASSLEAAGELFF
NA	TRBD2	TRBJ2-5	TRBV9	TGTGCCAGCAGCGAGACTAGCGTAAAACAAGAGACCCAGTACTTC	CASSETSVKQETQYF
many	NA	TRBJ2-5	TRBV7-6	TGTGCCAGCAGCACCTTTCCAACAGAGACCCAGTACTTC	CASSTFPTETQYF
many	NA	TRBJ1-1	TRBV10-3	TGTGCCATCAGTGGCAGGTGGGACACTGAAGCTTTCTTT	CAISGRWDTEAFF
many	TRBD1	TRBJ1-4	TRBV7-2	TGTGCCAGCAGCTTCGGGGACAGGGGGGAAAAACTGTTTTTT	CASSFGDRGEKLFF
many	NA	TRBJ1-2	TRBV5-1	TGCGCCAGCAGCGTGGACATCCACGGAAACTATGGCTACACCTTC	CASSVDIHGNYGYTF
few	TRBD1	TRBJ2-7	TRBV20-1	TGCAGTGCCGGGGGACAGGCCTACGAGCAGTACTTC	CSAGGQAYEQYF
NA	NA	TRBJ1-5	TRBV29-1	TGCAGTTACTCGGCCAAGGGAAGACAGCCCCAGCATTTT	CSYSAKGRQPQHF
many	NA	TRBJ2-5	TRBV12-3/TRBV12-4	TGTGCCAGCAGTTTCATGTCGGGAGAGACCCAGTACTTC	CASSFMSGETQYF
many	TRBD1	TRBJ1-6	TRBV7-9	TGTGCCAGCAAGACAGGGTTGGATTCACCCCTCCACTTT	CASKTGLDSPLHF
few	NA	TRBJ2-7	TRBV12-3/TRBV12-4	TGTGCCAGCAGTTTACTGCGGGTTTTCGAGCAGTACTTC	CASSLLRVFEQYF
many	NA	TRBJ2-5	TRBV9	TGTGCCAGCAGCGTTCAGGGGGGTTTCGAGACCCAGTACTTC	CASSVQGGFETQYF
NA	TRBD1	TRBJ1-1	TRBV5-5	TGTGCCAGCAGCTTCTACACAGGGGCTCAACAGAACACTGAAGCTTTCTTT	CASSFYTGAQQNTEAFF
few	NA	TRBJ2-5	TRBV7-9	TGTGCCAGCAGCCAAGATGGGGGTAGCCGGGGAGAGACCCAGTACTTC	CASSQDGGSRGETQYF
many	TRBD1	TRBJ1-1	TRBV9	TGTGCCAGCAGCGCGAGCGGGACAGGGAACACTGAAGCTTTCTTT	CASSASGTGNTEAFF